A selection of T cell receptor beta chains follows, all from one sample in a study of PD-1 blockade in mismatch repair-deficient tumors. Generated by immunoSEQ multiplex PCR, the TCRdb table keeps only in-frame clones and is missing some. The repertoire has roughly 32,000 clones, roughly 80% of them found once; the top ten carry approximately 3.1%. Sequences were derived from PBMCs, sampled around 6 weeks after starting pembrolizumab. The source of these receptors is an adult with mismatch repair-deficient cancer. Both conserved end residues are part of each CDR3. D genes are given only for firm matches. Clone sizes are given selectively: once, few, many, or a class where the clone is expanded.

clone_size,v_call,j_call,d_call,cdr3_aa,cdr3_nt
.,TRBV28,TRBJ2-7,.,CASSPSSGYYEQYF,TGTGCCAGCAGCCCTAGTAGCGGCTACTACGAGCAGTACTTC
.,TRBV5-1,TRBJ2-1,TRBD1,CASSYPGQGGSNYNEQFF,TGCGCCAGCAGCTACCCGGGACAGGGCGGGTCTAACTACAATGAGCAGTTCTTC
.,TRBV30,TRBJ1-6,.,CAWRAREGRISPLHF,TGTGCCTGGAGGGCTCGCGAGGGTCGGATCTCACCCCTCCACTTT
.,TRBV10-3,TRBJ1-4,TRBD1,CAISDLQGATNEKLFF,TGTGCCATCAGTGACCTACAGGGGGCAACTAATGAAAAACTGTTTTTT
.,TRBV7-8,TRBJ1-4,.,CASSLVLVREKLFF,TGTGCCAGCAGCTTAGTTCTAGTCCGCGAAAAACTGTTTTTT
.,TRBV2,TRBJ2-1,TRBD2,CGQQRASGSYNEQFF,TGTGGCCAGCAACGGGCTAGCGGGTCCTACAATGAGCAGTTCTTC
once,TRBV27,TRBJ1-5,TRBD1,CASSPQGPHQPQHF,TGTGCCAGCAGTCCACAGGGGCCCCATCAGCCCCAGCATTTT
.,TRBV7-7,TRBJ2-2,TRBD1,CASSRDRGGRELFF,TGTGCCAGCAGCCGGGACAGGGGAGGGCGAGAGCTGTTTTTT
.,TRBV14,TRBJ1-3,TRBD1,CASSQGRTGLSGNTIYF,TGTGCCAGCAGCCAAGGGCGGACAGGGCTCTCTGGAAACACCATATATTTT
.,TRBV19,TRBJ2-7,TRBD2,CASSSLPGLAGGGEQYF,TGTGCCAGTAGTAGCCTACCGGGACTAGCGGGAGGAGGCGAGCAGTACTTC
.,TRBV11-3,TRBJ1-2,.,CASSPSNYGYTF,TGTGCCAGCAGCCCCAGTAACTATGGCTACACCTTC
once,TRBV14,TRBJ2-7,TRBD2,CASSHSSGIVRRQYF,TGTGCCAGCAGCCACTCTAGCGGGATAGTTAGGAGGCAGTACTTC
.,TRBV30,TRBJ2-3,TRBD2,CAWRRPGLAGGPDTQYF,TGTGCCTGGAGGCGCCCTGGACTAGCGGGAGGGCCAGATACGCAGTATTTT
.,TRBV28,TRBJ2-7,.,CASSLTGPTYEQYF,TGTGCCAGCAGTTTAACAGGCCCAACCTACGAGCAGTACTTC
.,TRBV6-5,TRBJ2-7,.,CASSPYGGTQYF,TGTGCCAGCAGTCCTTATGGGGGGACGCAGTACTTC
.,TRBV19,TRBJ2-3,TRBD1,CASRQGAGDTQYF,TGTGCCAGTCGACAGGGTGCAGGAGATACGCAGTATTTT
.,TRBV27,TRBJ1-5,.,CASSFEGGGNQPQHF,TGTGCCAGCAGTTTTGAGGGTGGGGGCAATCAGCCCCAGCATTTT
once,TRBV28,TRBJ2-5,.,CASSTPGAQYF,TGTGCCAGCAGTACCCCGGGGGCCCAGTACTTC
once,TRBV27,TRBJ1-4,TRBD1,CASSSQGASNEKLFF,TGTGCCAGCAGTTCCCAGGGGGCGAGTAATGAAAAACTGTTTTTT
.,TRBV28,TRBJ2-1,.,CASRRAAYNEQFF,TGTGCCAGCAGGAGAGCGGCGTACAATGAGCAGTTCTTC
few,TRBV29-1,TRBJ2-7,TRBD2,CSVGASGRGNEQYF,TGCAGCGTTGGGGCTAGCGGGAGAGGGAACGAGCAGTACTTC
.,TRBV9,TRBJ1-2,.,CASSVEISLQGRYGYTF,TGTGCCAGCAGCGTAGAAATCTCTTTGCAGGGAAGATATGGCTACACCTTC
.,TRBV25-1,TRBJ1-2,TRBD1,CASSDPSMGQRNYGYTF,TGTGCCAGCAGTGACCCATCGATGGGACAGCGTAACTATGGCTACACCTTC
.,TRBV29-1,TRBJ2-3,TRBD1,CSVAGQGAADTQYF,TGCAGCGTTGCTGGACAGGGAGCGGCTGATACGCAGTATTTT
.,TRBV4-1,TRBJ2-5,.,CASSHPQQETQYF,TGCGCCAGCAGCCACCCCCAACAAGAGACCCAGTACTTC
.,TRBV7-9,TRBJ2-1,TRBD2,CASSLGGSNHEQFF,TGTGCCAGCAGCTTAGGCGGGAGTAACCATGAGCAGTTCTTC
.,TRBV5-1,TRBJ2-6,.,CASSLARLSGANVLTF,TGCGCCAGCAGCTTGGCCCGTCTTTCTGGGGCCAACGTCCTGACTTTC
few,TRBV4-1,TRBJ2-7,TRBD2,CASSQDPGLAGSKQYF,TGCGCCAGCAGCCAAGATCCCGGACTAGCGGGATCTAAGCAGTACTTC
.,TRBV21-1,TRBJ2-2,.,CASSNLGGRAGELFF,TGTGCCAGCAGCAATTTGGGGGGGAGGGCCGGGGAGCTGTTTTTT
.,TRBV19,TRBJ1-1,.,CASSIVVRARNTEAFF,TGTGCCAGTAGTATAGTAGTCAGGGCGAGGAACACTGAAGCTTTCTTT
.,TRBV19,TRBJ1-1,.,CASSILAEAFF,TGTGCCAGTAGTATCCTCGCTGAAGCTTTCTTT
.,TRBV28,TRBJ1-5,.,CASSFLTGGNQPQHF,TGTGCCAGCAGTTTTCTGACAGGCGGGAATCAGCCCCAGCATTTT
.,TRBV28,TRBJ2-3,TRBD1,CASSPGGNADTQYF,TGTGCCAGCAGCCCAGGGGGCAACGCAGATACGCAGTATTTT
.,TRBV25-1,TRBJ1-4,.,CASSEGGVTNEKLFF,TGTGCCAGCAGTGAAGGGGGGGTTACTAATGAAAAACTGTTTTTT
.,TRBV5-1,TRBJ1-4,TRBD1,CASSLPTGTNEKLFF,TGCGCCAGCAGCCTACCGACAGGGACTAATGAAAAACTGTTTTTT
.,TRBV4-1,TRBJ1-3,.,CASSHNRARGGNTIYF,TGCGCCAGCAGCCATAACAGGGCGAGAGGCGGAAACACCATATATTTT
.,TRBV6-5,TRBJ1-5,.,CASSPDSSNQPQHF,TGTGCCAGCAGCCCGGACAGTAGCAATCAGCCCCAGCATTTT
few,TRBV29-1,TRBJ2-7,TRBD1,CSVRQGFRYEQYF,TGCAGCGTACGACAGGGCTTTAGGTACGAGCAGTACTTC
.,TRBV5-4,TRBJ2-5,TRBD1,CASSAGQGTVETQYF,TGTGCCAGCAGCGCGGGACAGGGTACAGTAGAGACCCAGTACTTC
once,TRBV6-5,TRBJ1-1,.,CASSSRGMNTEAFF,TGTGCCAGCAGTTCCCGAGGGATGAACACTGAAGCTTTCTTT
.,TRBV10-3,TRBJ2-1,TRBD2,CAISENRGSRSYEQFF,TGTGCCATCAGTGAAAACCGCGGGAGTCGTAGCTATGAGCAGTTCTTC
.,TRBV27,TRBJ1-2,TRBD1,CATGTGGYGYTF,TGTGCCACCGGGACAGGGGGCTATGGCTACACCTTC
.,TRBV28,TRBJ1-2,TRBD1,CASSSGGGYTF,TGTGCCAGCAGTTCAGGGGGCGGCTACACCTTC
medium-sized,TRBV4-2,TRBJ2-7,TRBD1,CASSQWTGTEVYEQYF,TGTGCCAGCAGCCAATGGACCGGGACAGAGGTCTACGAGCAGTACTTC
few,TRBV10-1,TRBJ2-5,.,CASSAGYGETQYF,TGCGCCAGCAGTGCCGGGTATGGGGAGACCCAGTACTTC
once,TRBV28,TRBJ2-6,.,CASSLEGGSGANVLTF,TGTGCCAGCAGTTTAGAAGGCGGTTCTGGGGCCAACGTCCTGACTTTC
.,TRBV19,TRBJ1-2,TRBD1,CASKPGQNNYGYTF,TGTGCCAGTAAACCGGGACAGAATAACTATGGCTACACCTTC
.,TRBV7-3,TRBJ2-2,.,CASKRANTGELFF,TGTGCCAGCAAGCGGGCGAACACCGGGGAGCTGTTTTTT
few,TRBV7-8,TRBJ1-1,TRBD1,CASSLAVGQGAGFTEAFF,TGTGCCAGCAGCTTAGCGGTAGGACAGGGGGCCGGGTTTACTGAAGCTTTCTTT
.,TRBV5-1,TRBJ2-6,.,CASRSFPSSSGANVLTF,TGCGCCAGCCGTTCCTTTCCCTCGAGCTCTGGGGCCAACGTCCTGACTTTC
few,TRBV27,TRBJ2-7,TRBD1,CASRRTGQSSYEQYF,TGTGCCAGCAGGAGGACAGGCCAGAGCTCCTACGAGCAGTACTTC
.,TRBV18,TRBJ1-3,TRBD1,CASSPDRTHSGNTIYF,TGTGCCAGCTCACCGGACAGGACCCACTCTGGAAACACCATATATTTT
few,TRBV19,TRBJ2-7,.,CASSLASLSYEQYF,TGTGCCAGTAGTCTGGCTAGCCTTAGCTACGAGCAGTACTTC
once,TRBV5-4,TRBJ1-5,.,CASSAKAGLNQPQHF,TGTGCCAGCAGCGCCAAGGCAGGGCTCAATCAGCCCCAGCATTTT
.,TRBV5-1,TRBJ1-2,TRBD1,CASSFGQGQGGYTF,TGCGCCAGCAGCTTCGGACAGGGCCAAGGAGGCTACACCTTC